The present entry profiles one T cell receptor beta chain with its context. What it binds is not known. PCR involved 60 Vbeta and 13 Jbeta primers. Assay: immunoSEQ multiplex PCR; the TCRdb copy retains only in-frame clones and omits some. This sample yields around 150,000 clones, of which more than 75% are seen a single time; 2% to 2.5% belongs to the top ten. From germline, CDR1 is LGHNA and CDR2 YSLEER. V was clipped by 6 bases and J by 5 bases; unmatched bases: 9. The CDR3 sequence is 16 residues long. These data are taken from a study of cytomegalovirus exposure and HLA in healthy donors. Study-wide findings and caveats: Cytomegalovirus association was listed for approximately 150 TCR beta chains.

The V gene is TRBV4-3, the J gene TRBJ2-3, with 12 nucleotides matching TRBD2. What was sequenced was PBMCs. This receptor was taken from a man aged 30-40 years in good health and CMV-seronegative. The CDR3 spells CASSQGLAGGRDTQYF. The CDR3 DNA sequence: TGCGCCAGCAGTCAGGGGCTAGCGGGAGGGAGAGATACGCAGTATTTT.